This T cell receptor (beta chain) is drawn from a study of T cells in localized non-small cell lung cancer (TCRdb year 2020). Background on the whole study: Comparing tumors with uninvolved tumor-adjacent lungs, the study looked at the T cell repertoires of a few hundred patients with early-stage NSCLC. All 240 or so NSCLC patients in the cohort were treatment-naive and had localized lung tumors that were resected. The mean age of the NSCLC patients was roughly 63 years, with 130 or so men and around 110 women. Overall study results and their limits: Uninvolved tumor-adjacent lung showed the highest T cell clonality, higher than tumor, which suggests more focused antigenic responses in the adjacent lung. Longer overall survival was associated with higher T cell density in blood, whereas shorter survival was associated with higher clonality in adjacent lung. Multi-region tumor sequencing was not performed, so intratumor heterogeneity could not be excluded. Because of the exploratory design, TCR variables were selected using unadjusted p-values without false-discovery rate correction. A median of about 55 of the top 100 tumor clones were detected in paired uninvolved adjacent lung, and around 30 of these tumor clones were also found among the top 100 clones of the paired uninvolved adjacent lung.

At diagnosis, tumor, uninvolved tumor-adjacent lung and peripheral blood were collected and then preserved as a mix of FFPE and fresh-frozen material. For TCR repertoire profiling, blood samples were analyzed in the form of peripheral blood mononuclear cells. TCR beta CDR3 regions were sequenced from DNA using the immunoSEQ Assay. For the original study's pipeline: To compute T cell density, TCR beta template counts were normalized to usable DNA, which was estimated by amplifying housekeeping genes. Richness was estimated with the preseqR package, extrapolating to 400,000 templates for PBMC samples and 120,000 templates for tissue samples. Clonality was calculated as one minus Pielou's evenness. Tissue-enriched TCRs were identified by differential abundance testing using productive amino-acid clonotypes, minimum total count 5 and alpha 0.1. The Jaccard Index and the Morisita Overlap Index were used to quantify repertoire overlap between compartments. GLIPH clustered TCR beta CDR3s with public tetramer-defined viral CDR3s; viral motifs required at least three viral sequences plus V-gene enrichment. TCRdb took over this immuneACCESS table, retaining in-frame rearrangements with V and J assigned. Such tables are incomplete; in checked studies, under half of the missing clones stem from an unresolved V gene, and the remainder is unexplained. The V and J calls and clone size are taken from that table; D and trimming were inferred from the DNA. The sample includes 60,000 to 85,000 clones, with 86% observed a single time. Less than 25% of the sample belongs to the ten largest clones.

As concerns this clone: Its antigen specificity is not known. One base away there is no much larger clone; base qualities are not given.

The TCR originated in a male donor older than 55 with stage III squamous cell lung carcinoma. The material sequenced was peripheral blood, taken before any cancer treatment.

The nucleotides are TGTGCCAGCAGCGTAGGAGAGAGAAACACTGAAGCTTTCTTT. Its protein reads: CASSVGERNTEAFF. The rearranged chain carries TRBV9 and TRBJ1-1; the D gene is not confidently resolved. The CDR3 starts with the cysteine, ends with the phenylalanine, and has 14 residues. Only the CDR3 portion is preserved as DNA: 42 bases, with reading frame beginning at the first base. V lost 0 bases and J lost 2 bases; the stretch between them is 8 bases long. Per the germline V gene, SGDLS is the CDR1 and YYNGEE is the CDR2. Reference TRBV9 and TRBJ1-1 genes cover what lies past the CDR3, so the full variable domain is DSGVTQTPKHLITATGQRVTLRCSPRSGDLSVYWYQQSLDQGLQFLIQYYNGEERAKGNILERFSAQQFPDLHSELNLSSLELGDSALYFCASSVGERNTEAFFGQGTRLTVV.